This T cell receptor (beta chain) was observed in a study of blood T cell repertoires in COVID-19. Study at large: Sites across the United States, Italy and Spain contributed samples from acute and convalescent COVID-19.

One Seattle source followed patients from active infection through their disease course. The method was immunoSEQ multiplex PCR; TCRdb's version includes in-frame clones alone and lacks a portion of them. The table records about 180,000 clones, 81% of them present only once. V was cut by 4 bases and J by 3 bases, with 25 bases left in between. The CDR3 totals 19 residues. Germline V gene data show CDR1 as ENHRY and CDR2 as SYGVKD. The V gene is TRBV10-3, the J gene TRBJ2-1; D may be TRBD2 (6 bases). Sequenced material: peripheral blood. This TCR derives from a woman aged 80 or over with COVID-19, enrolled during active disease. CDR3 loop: CAISVGRERGWRDYNEQFF. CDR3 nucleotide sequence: TGTGCCATCAGTGTAGGAAGGGAACGGGGATGGAGGGACTACAATGAGCAGTTCTTC.